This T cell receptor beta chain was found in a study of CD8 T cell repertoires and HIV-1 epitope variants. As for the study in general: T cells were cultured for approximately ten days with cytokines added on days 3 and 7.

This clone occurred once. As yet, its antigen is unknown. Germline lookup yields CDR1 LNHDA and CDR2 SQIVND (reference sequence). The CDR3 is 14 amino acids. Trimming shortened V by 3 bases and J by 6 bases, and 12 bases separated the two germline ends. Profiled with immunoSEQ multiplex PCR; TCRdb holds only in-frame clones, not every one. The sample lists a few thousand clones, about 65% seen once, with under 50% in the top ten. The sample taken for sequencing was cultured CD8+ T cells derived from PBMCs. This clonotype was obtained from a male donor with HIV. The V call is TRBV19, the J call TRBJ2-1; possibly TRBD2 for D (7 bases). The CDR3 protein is CASSITGGLNEQFF. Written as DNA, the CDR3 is TGTGCCAGTAGTATCACCGGGGGGCTCAATGAGCAGTTCTTC.